These 30 T cell receptor beta chains came from one sample sequenced in a study of T cells in localized non-small cell lung cancer. Some clones are missing from TCRdb's copy, which holds only in-frame ones; the method was immunoSEQ multiplex PCR. The sample lists tens of thousands of clones, approximately 83% occurring once. The specimen comprised peripheral blood, sampled before any cancer treatment. Receptor source: a man aged 40 to 70 with stage I lung adenocarcinoma.

The rearrangement uses TRBV27 and TRBJ2-7; 9 nucleotides line up with TRBD1. The CDR3 is 13 residues long. The V gene's germline CDR1 is MNHEY and CDR2 SMNVEV (reference sequence). With V trimmed by 10 bases and J by 1 base, 5 bases remained unmatched. CDR3 in amino acids: CATGTGRSYEQYF. CDR3 nucleotide sequence: TGTGCCACAGGGACAGGGAGGTCCTACGAGCAGTACTTC.

This CDR3 reads CAIRPSGRSLHEQYF. The CDR3 DNA reads as TGTGCCATCAGGCCTAGCGGGAGGAGTTTACACGAGCAGTACTTC. The chain joins TRBV10-3 to TRBJ2-7; 11 nucleotides align to TRBD2. The CDR3 contains 15 residues. Germline V lookup: CDR1 ENHRY, CDR2 SYGVKD. Trimming cost V 6 bases and J 5 bases; bases outside gene matches: 9.

A single count supports this clone. CDR3 loop: CASSLDEGLADLSSYNEQFF. The CDR3 DNA sequence: TGTGCCAGCAGCTTAGATGAGGGACTAGCGGACTTGAGCTCCTACAATGAGCAGTTCTTC. V and J are TRBV11-2 and TRBJ2-1; 11 bases are shared with TRBD2. The CDR3 has 20 amino acids. Trimming cost V 0 bases and J 0 bases; bases outside gene matches: 10. Germline assignment: CDR1 SGHAT and CDR2 FQNNGV.

The V and J genes are TRBV6-1 and TRBJ2-3; TRBD2 agrees at 10 bases. The V segment lost 7 bases and the J segment 4 bases; nucleotides outside the gene matches: 8. CDR1 is MNHNS and CDR2 is SASEGT in the germline V gene. The CDR3 is 15 residues long. CDR3 loop: CASIDYSGRPDTQYF. The CDR3 DNA reads as TGTGCCAGCATAGACTATAGCGGGAGGCCAGATACGCAGTATTTT.

The chain recombines TRBV29-1 with TRBJ2-4; 9 bases agree with TRBD1. Germline loops: CDR1 SQVTM, CDR2 ANQGSEA. After removal of 7 bases from V and 1 base from J, the junction contained 5 bases not matched to a gene. The CDR3 spans 14 residues. In nucleotides, the CDR3 is TGCAGCGCAGTGGGACAGGGTGCCAAAAACATTCAGTACTTC. The encoded protein is CSAVGQGAKNIQYF.

This clone rates as medium-sized. The chain recombines TRBV15 with TRBJ1-2, with D maybe TRBD1 (5 bases). This CDR3 has 15 residues. The V gene's germline CDR1 is LNHNV and CDR2 YYDKDF (reference sequence). The V gene lost 0 bases and the J gene lost 5 bases, with 13 bases spanning the gap. This chain's CDR3 is CATSRDRDGIYGYTF. For the CDR3, the DNA is TGTGCCACCAGCAGAGATCGGGACGGAATATATGGCTACACCTTC.

This chain connects TRBV9 to TRBJ1-5; D gene ambiguous. Germline lookup yields CDR1 SGDLS and CDR2 YYNGEE. The V gene lost 6 bases and the J gene lost 4 bases, with 11 bases spanning the gap. The CDR3 loop spans 13 amino acids. The CDR3: CASNTDGNQPQHF. CDR3 DNA sequence: TGTGCCAGCAACACAGATGGTAATCAGCCCCAGCATTTT. Supplemented by reference TRBV9 and TRBJ1-5, the full variable domain reads DSGVTQTPKHLITATGQRVTLRCSPRSGDLSVYWYQQSLDQGLQFLIQYYNGEERAKGNILERFSAQQFPDLHSELNLSSLELGDSALYFCASNTDGNQPQHFGDGTRLSIL.

The chain employs TRBV5-5 and TRBJ2-7, with D tentatively TRBD2 (5 bases). The ends were cut back, 4 bases at V and 6 bases at J, with 23 bases in the middle. Per germline, CDR1 SGHKS and CDR2 YYEKEE (reference sequence). The CDR3 consists of 16 residues. The CDR3 is CASSPPGGPGTREQYF. DNA for the CDR3: TGTGCCAGCAGCCCCCCGGGCGGGCCGGGTACGCGCGAGCAGTACTTC.

The genes are TRBV7-2 and TRBJ2-1; D might be TRBD1 (5 bases). Germline V gene lookup returns CDR1 SGHTA and CDR2 FQGNSA. V was pared by 2 bases and J by 10 bases, with 21 bases between. The CDR3 runs 16 residues. The CDR3, as DNA: TGTGCCAGCAGCTTAAAAGGGGCGTTGTCCCCAATGGAGCAGTTCTTC. Translating gives CASSLKGALSPMEQFF.

The genes are TRBV5-4 and TRBJ2-2; 10 bases are a match to TRBD2. Germline CDR1 is SGHNT and CDR2 is YYREEE (reference sequence). The CDR3 consists of 19 residues. V was clipped by 4 bases and J by 6 bases; unmatched bases: 18. CDR3 sequence: CASSPVPLAGVVIAGELFF. In DNA, the CDR3 is TGTGCCAGCAGCCCGGTACCTCTAGCGGGAGTGGTTATTGCCGGGGAGCTGTTTTTT. The full variable domain, rest sourced from reference TRBV5-4 and TRBJ2-2, is ETGVTQSPTHLIKTRGQQVTLRCSSQSGHNTVSWYQQALGQGPQFIFQYYREEENGRGNFPPRFSGLQFPNYSSELNVNALELDDSALYLCASSPVPLAGVVIAGELFFGEGSRLTVL.

This clone was seen once. The chain combines TRBV5-6 with TRBJ2-7, with D possibly matching TRBD2 (6 bases). Trimming cost V 6 bases and J 3 bases, with 13 bases left between them. Looked up from germline, CDR1 is SGHDT and CDR2 is YYEEEE. The CDR3 totals 13 residues. This CDR3 is CASKLGGDYEQYF. The CDR3 DNA follows: TGTGCCAGCAAATTAGGAGGGGACTACGAGCAGTACTTC.

This chain links TRBV9 with TRBJ1-2; D unclear. V was pared by 2 bases and J by 4 bases, with 9 bases between. This CDR3 is 13 amino acids long. Germline assignment: CDR1 SGDLS and CDR2 YYNGEE. CDR3 DNA sequence: TGTGCCAGCAGCGTCCTAGGGTCCTATGGCTACACCTTC. Its translation: CASSVLGSYGYTF.

The V and J genes are TRBV12-5 and TRBJ1-1; tentative D call: TRBD1 (5 bases). Trimming cost V 6 bases and J 3 bases, with 11 bases left between them. Germline V gene data show CDR1 as LGHNT and CDR2 as FRNRAP. The CDR3 sequence is 13 residues long. CDR3 amino acids: CASGRDDHTEAFF. CDR3 nucleotide sequence: TGTGCTAGTGGACGGGACGATCACACTGAAGCTTTCTTT.

The chain couples TRBV2 to TRBJ2-5, with 10 bases identical to TRBD2. The CDR3 length is 14 residues. The germline gives CDR1 SNHLY, CDR2 FYNNEI. Germline trimming cut 5 bases from V and 4 bases from J; bases unmatched to any gene: 4. The chain's CDR3 is CASSSASGRETQYF. Written as DNA, the CDR3 is TGTGCCAGCAGTTCGGCTAGCGGGAGAGAGACCCAGTACTTC.

This chain links TRBV4-2 with TRBJ2-2; no clear D. CDR3 length equals 15 residues. Trimming removed 2 bases from V and 2 bases from J, with 9 bases in between. From germline, CDR1 is LGHNA and CDR2 YNFKEQ. CDR3 amino acids: CASSQYSVNTGELFF. The CDR3 DNA is TGTGCCAGCAGCCAATACTCGGTTAACACCGGGGAGCTGTTTTTT.

This chain links TRBV19 with TRBJ1-5; TRBD1 agrees at 10 bases. Germline CDR1 reads LNHDA; CDR2 reads SQIVND (reference sequence). The V and J ends lost 1 base and 3 bases, in that order; junction bases with no gene match: 3. The CDR3 length is 16 residues. CDR3 in DNA: TGTGCCAGTAGTATAGGGGACAGGGGATCCAATCAGCCCCAGCATTTT. As protein: CASSIGDRGSNQPQHF.

The chain has TRBV28 and TRBJ2-6; the match to TRBD1 covers 9 bases. CDR1 and CDR2 from the germline V gene are MDHEN and SYDVKM. The CDR3 runs 18 residues. J lost 0 bases, V lost 7 bases, and 10 bases had no gene match. CDR3 in amino acids: CASTSWDRARSGANVLTF. The CDR3 DNA reads TGTGCCAGCACCTCCTGGGACAGGGCTCGCTCTGGGGCCAACGTCCTGACTTTC.

The chain links TRBV29-1 to TRBJ2-7, with 10 nucleotides matching TRBD1. The J segment lost 4 bases and the V segment lost 2 bases, leaving 8 bases of the junction unmatched. The CDR3 has 15 amino acids. Germline V gene sequence: CDR1 SQVTM, CDR2 ANQGSEA. CDR3 nucleotide sequence: TGCAGCGTTGAATTAAGACAGGGGGCTATATACGAGCAGTACTTC. Translation gives CSVELRQGAIYEQYF.

V gene TRBV5-1 combines with J gene TRBJ2-7, with TRBD2 as a possible D gene (6 bases). Germline assignment: CDR1 SGHRS and CDR2 YFSETQ. Trimming removed 6 bases at V and 4 bases at J, with 14 bases between. The CDR3 has 13 residues. The CDR3 DNA sequence: TGCGCCAGCATGCGGGACCCGCCTTACGAGCAGTACTTC. This codes for CASMRDPPYEQYF.

The chain employs TRBV30 and TRBJ1-5; weak D call: TRBD1 (6 bases). Trimming took 1 base from V and 5 from J, leaving 12 bases between them. Germline CDR1 GTSNPN, CDR2 SVGIG (reference sequence). The CDR3 has 14 amino acids. CDR3 DNA sequence: TGTGCCTGGAGTGCCGGGGGCGTCGATCAGCCCCAGCATTTT. It yields the protein CAWSAGGVDQPQHF. Full variable domain (remainder filled in from reference TRBV30 and TRBJ1-5): SQTIHQWPATLVQPVGSPLSLECTVEGTSNPNLYWYRQAAGRGLQLLFYSVGIGQISSEVPQNLSASRPQDRQFILSSKKLLLSDSGFYLCAWSAGGVDQPQHFGDGTRLSIL.

V is TRBV10-3 and J is TRBJ2-7; 9 bases line up with TRBD1. Trimming at V came to 0 bases and at J to 4 bases, leaving 4 bases not matched to a gene. The CDR3 covers 15 residues. Germline CDR1 reads ENHRY; CDR2 reads SYGVKD. The CDR3 protein is CAISESRQGGYEQYF. CDR3 DNA: TGTGCCATCAGTGAGTCGAGACAGGGGGGATACGAGCAGTACTTC.

The gene calls are TRBV11-2 and TRBJ1-1; TRBD1 agrees at 7 bases. The CDR3 totals 15 residues. The germline CDR1 and CDR2 sequences are SGHAT and FQNNGV. The V and J ends lost 6 bases and 3 bases, in that order; junction bases with no gene match: 10. The CDR3 DNA sequence: TGTGCCAGCAGTGGGAGGGGGCGCTTGGACACTGAAGCTTTCTTT. This translates into CASSGRGRLDTEAFF.

The CDR3 DNA reads TGTGCCAGCCGGCGGGGCTCTGGAAACACCATATATTTT. This encodes CASRRGSGNTIYF. This chain uses TRBV6-5 with TRBJ1-3, with D uncertain. Germline CDR1 is MNHEY and CDR2 is SVGAGI. Trimming removed 8 bases at V and 0 bases at J, with 8 bases between. The CDR3 has 13 residues.

The chain couples TRBV11-3 to TRBJ2-1; a weak D match, TRBD2 (6 bases). Germline assignment: CDR1 SGHNT and CDR2 YENEEA. This CDR3 is 16 amino acids long. V shed 5 bases and J shed 6 bases, with 20 bases lying between them. CDR3 sequence: CASSPAGAARGNEQFF. CDR3 DNA: TGTGCCAGCAGCCCAGCGGGCGCGGCTAGGGGCAATGAGCAGTTCTTC. Combining the CDR3 with reference TRBV11-3 and TRBJ2-1 gives the whole variable domain EAGVVQSPRYKIIEKKQPVAFWCNPISGHNTLYWYLQNLGQGPELLIRYENEEAVDDSQLPKDRFSAERLKGVDSTLKIQPAELGDSAVYLCASSPAGAARGNEQFFGPGTRLTVL.

The chain recombines TRBV28 with TRBJ2-7; TRBD2 agrees at 12 bases. V lost 6 bases, J lost 2 bases, and 8 bases stayed unmatched. This CDR3 spans 16 amino acids. CDR1 and CDR2 from the germline V gene are MDHEN and SYDVKM. The CDR3 loop reads CASSTGLAGFPYEQYF. The DNA for the CDR3 is TGTGCCAGCAGCACTGGACTAGCGGGATTCCCCTACGAGCAGTACTTC.

This clone is a singleton in its sample. The V call is TRBV7-8, the J call TRBJ1-6; the match to TRBD1 covers 8 bases. CDR1 is SGHVS and CDR2 is FQNEAQ in the germline V gene. The CDR3 has 17 amino acids. Trimming removed 1 base from V and 8 bases from J; junction bases left unmatched: 10. CDR3 in DNA: TGTGCCAGCAGCTTAGGAGGACAGGGTATGCGCGATTCACCCCTCCACTTT. Protein sequence: CASSLGGQGMRDSPLHF.

This clone was detected only once. The chain is built from TRBV7-2 and TRBJ2-7, with unresolved D. The germline V gene encodes CDR1 SGHTA and CDR2 FQGNSA. CDR3 size: 13 residues. The V and J ends lost 4 bases and 4 bases respectively, with 11 bases between them. CDR3 region: CASSSRTEYEQYF. In nucleotides, the CDR3 is TGTGCCAGCAGCTCGAGGACGGAATACGAGCAGTACTTC.

The chain carries TRBV10-3 and TRBJ2-1; D is possibly TRBD2 (6 bases). Trimming stripped 9 bases from V and 4 bases from J, with 13 bases between. The CDR3 runs 13 residues. Germline CDR1 ENHRY, CDR2 SYGVKD. The CDR3 loop is CAMKEGDYNEQFF. CDR3 in DNA: TGTGCCATGAAGGAGGGAGATTACAATGAGCAGTTCTTC.

The rearrangement uses TRBV7-2 and TRBJ2-3; D is possibly TRBD1 or TRBD2 (6 bases each). Trimming took 4 bases from V and 3 from J, leaving 17 bases between them. The CDR3 totals 16 residues. Germline V lookup: CDR1 SGHTA, CDR2 FQGNSA. The CDR3 region is CASSSGGSYGTDTQYF. Written as DNA, the CDR3 is TGTGCCAGCAGCTCCGGGGGCAGTTATGGAACAGATACGCAGTATTTT.

The CDR3 DNA follows: TGCGCCACCCACCTCAGTAACAGGACTTACAATGAGCAGTTCTTC. Its translation is CATHLSNRTYNEQFF. This chain links TRBV23-1 with TRBJ2-1, with D perhaps TRBD1 or TRBD2 (5 bases each). TRBV23-1 is flagged as an ORF with uncertain function. The CDR3 is made up of 15 amino acids. The V end was cut by 10 bases, the J end by 4 bases, with 20 bases between.